One and the same sample provided the 27 T cell receptor beta chains below, sequenced in a study of cytomegalovirus exposure and HLA in healthy donors. 13 Jbeta primers and 60 Vbeta primers were used for the PCR. The table came from immunoSEQ multiplex PCR; TCRdb's copy has only in-frame clones and leaves some out. This table holds approximately 140,000 clones, 78% found once. The sequenced material came from PBMCs. All receptors come from a woman aged 40 to 49 in good health and CMV-seronegative.

The gene calls are TRBV11-2 and TRBJ1-5; 7 bases agree with TRBD1. This CDR3 is 15 amino acids long. Germline CDR1 and CDR2: SGHAT and FQNNGV. V dropped 5 bases and J dropped 6; count of bases not matched to a gene: 10. CDR3: CASSKQEAGGQPQHF. Here the CDR3 DNA reads TGTGCCAGCAGCAAACAGGAGGCAGGGGGTCAGCCCCAGCATTTT.

With regard to this clone: This specimen includes other DNA sequences encoding the same CDR3. This chain uses TRBV9 with TRBJ1-1; D might be TRBD1 (6 bases). CDR3 length: 14 residues. Per the germline V gene, CDR1 is SGDLS and CDR2 is YYNGEE. V dropped 0 bases and J dropped 4 bases, with 10 bases sitting between them. CDR3 residues: CASSVEGGGTEAFF. CDR3 coding DNA: TGTGCCAGCAGCGTAGAGGGAGGGGGCACTGAAGCTTTCTTT.

The rearrangement uses TRBV28 and TRBJ2-7, with 13 bases that match TRBD2. Germline CDR1 reads MDHEN; CDR2 reads SYDVKM. This CDR3 is built from 16 residues. V lost 4 bases to trimming and J lost 7 bases; unmatched junction nucleotides: 10. CDR3 in amino acids: CASSSPGTSGEGEQYF. The CDR3 DNA reads TGTGCCAGCAGTTCCCCCGGGACTAGCGGGGAGGGGGAGCAGTACTTC.

The gene calls are TRBV7-9 and TRBJ2-7; TRBD2 might be the D (7 bases). The CDR3 extends over 14 amino acids. Germline V gene sequence: CDR1 SEHNR, CDR2 FQNEAQ (reference sequence). Trimming took 5 bases from V and 5 from J, leaving 16 bases between them. The CDR3 coding sequence is TGTGCCAGCAGCCCCCGGGGGGCACGGAACGAGCAGTACTTC. Translating gives CASSPRGARNEQYF.

This chain joins TRBV6-5 and TRBJ2-7; TRBD2 aligns across 11 bases. Germline-derived CDR1 and CDR2 are MNHEY and SVGAGI. The CDR3 has 14 residues. V lost 5 bases to trimming and J lost 6 bases; unmatched junction nucleotides: 6. The CDR3 loop is CASSRLAGGLEQYF. The CDR3 nucleotides read TGTGCCAGCAGTCGTCTAGCGGGGGGCCTCGAGCAGTACTTC.

The rearrangement joins TRBV19 to TRBJ2-7; 8 bases map to TRBD1. This CDR3 comprises 14 residues. J lost 1 base, V lost 7 bases, and 6 bases had no gene match. Germline CDR1 is LNHDA and CDR2 is SQIVND (reference sequence). The CDR3 is CASKGTGGSYEQYF. In nucleotides, the CDR3 is TGTGCCAGTAAAGGCACAGGGGGATCCTACGAGCAGTACTTC.

The chain is built from TRBV7-7 and TRBJ2-1; D remains unclear. Deletions cut 0 bases from V and 8 bases from J, with 14 bases between. The V gene's germline CDR1 is SSHAT and CDR2 FNYEAQ (reference sequence). The CDR3 is 15 residues long. The CDR3 DNA reads as TGTGCCAGCAGCTTAGCCGGCCAACTATGGGATGAGCAGTTCTTC. Protein: CASSLAGQLWDEQFF.

This clone has only one observation. The chain employs TRBV28 and TRBJ2-7; 11 bases line up with TRBD1. V was pared by 6 bases and J by 0 bases, with 7 bases of the junction left unmatched. Germline CDR1 MDHEN, CDR2 SYDVKM. The CDR3 covers 16 residues. The CDR3 bases are TGTGCCAGCAGGGGACAGGGGGGCATTAGCTCCTACGAGCAGTACTTC. This encodes CASRGQGGISSYEQYF.

The rearrangement uses TRBV27 and TRBJ2-7, with 9 bases lining up with TRBD2. The germline V gene has CDR1 MNHEY and CDR2 SMNVEV (reference sequence). The CDR3 loop spans 16 amino acids. V gave up 5 bases and J gave up 5 bases; unmatched junction bases: 13. This CDR3 is CASSPPESGGPHEQYF. The CDR3 region has the DNA TGTGCCAGCAGTCCTCCGGAGAGCGGGGGGCCCCACGAGCAGTACTTC.

A word on this clone: One end of the junction is discordant with germline, which a read error may explain. The genes are TRBV5-7 and TRBJ2-4, with 7 nucleotides matching TRBD1. TRBV5-7 is treated as an ORF (open reading frame) with a function not yet certain. The CDR3 spans 16 residues. The CDR3, as DNA: TGTGCCAGCAGCACCGGGACAGCTAGAGCCAAAAACAGTCAGTACTTC. Amino acid sequence: CASSTGTARAKNSQYF.

In DNA, the CDR3 is TGTGCCAGCAGCAATGTCGAGGGGCGGGAGCGAGATACGCAGTATTTT. Protein sequence: CASSNVEGRERDTQYF. The V and J genes are TRBV13 and TRBJ2-3; the match to TRBD2 covers 7 bases. The ends lost 5 bases at V and 5 bases at J; junction bases unmatched: 13. In germline, CDR1 is PRHDT, CDR2 FYEKMQ (reference sequence). The CDR3 spans 16 residues. Filled out from reference TRBV13 and TRBJ2-3, the complete variable domain reads AAGVIQSPRHLIKEKRETATLKCYPIPRHDTVYWYQQGPGQDPQFLISFYEKMQSDKGSIPDRFSAQQFSDYHSELNMSSLELGDSALYFCASSNVEGRERDTQYFGPGTRLTVL.

The V gene is TRBV4-2, the J gene TRBJ2-1; D perhaps matches TRBD2 (5 bases). The V end lost 1 base, the J end lost 0 bases, and 16 bases lay between the germline ends. In germline, CDR1 is LGHNA, CDR2 YNFKEQ. There are 18 residues in the CDR3. CDR3 sequence: CASSQVVAGLSSYNEQFF. CDR3 in DNA: TGTGCCAGCAGCCAAGTTGTGGCGGGTCTGAGCTCCTACAATGAGCAGTTCTTC.

Note on this clone: Other DNA sequences in this specimen translate into the identical CDR3. The chain recombines TRBV2 with TRBJ2-7; perhaps TRBD1 as D (6 bases). Trimming pared 4 bases from V and 3 bases from J, leaving 7 bases between. The CDR3 sequence is 12 residues long. Germline CDR1 SNHLY, CDR2 FYNNEI. Here the CDR3 DNA reads TGTGCCAGCAGTGGACAGGACTACGAGCAGTACTTC. Its translation: CASSGQDYEQYF.

This sequence joins TRBV27 and TRBJ1-1; tentatively, D is TRBD1 (5 bases). Germline V CDR1 and CDR2: MNHEY, SMNVEV (reference sequence). CDR3 size: 14 residues. V was pared by 0 bases and J by 3 bases, with 8 bases between. CDR3 nucleotides: TGTGCCAGCAGTTTATCACAAGGGGACACTGAAGCTTTCTTT. It is translated as CASSLSQGDTEAFF.

The V gene is TRBV28, the J gene TRBJ1-1; 9 nucleotides match TRBD1. This CDR3 comprises 15 residues. V dropped 5 bases and J dropped 4; count of bases not matched to a gene: 8. Germline CDR1 MDHEN, CDR2 SYDVKM. Here the CDR3 reads CASSLPGQGLTEAFF. The CDR3 region has the DNA TGTGCCAGCAGTCTACCGGGACAGGGACTCACTGAAGCTTTCTTT.

V and J are TRBV5-5 and TRBJ1-4, with D hard to call. The CDR3 is 14 residues long. The germline V gene encodes CDR1 SGHKS and CDR2 YYEKEE (reference sequence). V lost 0 bases to trimming and J lost 0 bases, with 3 bases between them. Here the CDR3 reads CASSLAATNEKLFF. The CDR3 nucleotides are TGTGCCAGCAGCTTGGCCGCAACTAATGAAAAACTGTTTTTT.

This rearrangement joins TRBV29-1 to TRBJ2-2; D is perhaps TRBD2 (6 bases). The germline V and J ends were trimmed by 7 bases and 7 bases, with 19 bases remaining between them. CDR3 length equals 14 residues. From germline, CDR1 is SQVTM and CDR2 ANQGSEA. CDR3: CSGGDGSWGGELFF. The CDR3 coding sequence is TGCAGCGGGGGGGATGGGTCCTGGGGCGGGGAGCTGTTTTTT.

The genes are TRBV18 and TRBJ2-5; D gene unclear. Germline CDR1 KGHSH, CDR2 LQKENI. The CDR3 loop spans 13 amino acids. Trimming left V 0 bases short and J 9 bases short, with 11 bases between. The DNA of the CDR3 is TGTGCCAGCTCACCACCGTCCTTGTTAGCCCAGTACTTC. Protein product: CASSPPSLLAQYF. The whole variable domain, remainder taken from reference TRBV18 and TRBJ2-5, is NAGVMQNPRHLVRRRGQEARLRCSPMKGHSHVYWYRQLPEEGLKFMVYLQKENIIDESGMPKERFSAEFPKEGPSILRIQQVVRGDSAAYFCASSPPSLLAQYFGPGTRLLVL.

This rearrangement joins TRBV30 to TRBJ2-5, with TRBD2 matching 8 bases. CDR1 and CDR2 from the germline V gene are GTSNPN and SVGIG (reference sequence). This CDR3 is 14 amino acids long. Unmatched junction bases numbered 5, after V lost 1 base and J lost 4 bases. The CDR3 reads CAWSEGLAGETQYF. The CDR3 DNA reads TGTGCCTGGAGTGAGGGGCTAGCGGGAGAGACCCAGTACTTC.

The chain has TRBV2 and TRBJ1-4; D is perhaps TRBD1 (5 bases). Germline CDR1 reads SNHLY; CDR2 reads FYNNEI. The CDR3 totals 11 residues. V was clipped by 2 bases and J by 15 bases, with 10 bases between them. CDR3 protein: CASSEFEGVFF. The CDR3 nucleotides are TGTGCCAGCAGTGAATTTGAAGGGGTGTTTTTT.

The chain uses TRBV6-5 and TRBJ1-6; unclear D gene. CDR3 length equals 13 residues. Germline V CDR1 and CDR2: MNHEY, SVGAGI. V was trimmed by 6 bases and J by 7 bases, leaving 10 bases between them. CDR3 DNA sequence: TGTGCCAGCAGCACGACGGGAAATTCACCCCTCCACTTT. Protein product: CASSTTGNSPLHF.

As to this clone: Relative to the germline gene, one junction end is altered; a read error may explain this. The chain carries TRBV7-7 and TRBJ2-2; TRBD2 might be the D (5 bases). The CDR3 length is 14 residues. Germline loops: CDR1 SSHAT, CDR2 FNYEAQ (reference sequence). DNA of the CDR3: TGTGCCAGCAGCTCCGGGCCAAACACCGGGGAGCCGTTTTTT. Protein: CASSSGPNTGEPFF.

This chain uses TRBV29-1 with TRBJ2-3; 9 bases align to TRBD1. There are 17 residues in the CDR3. Germline V gene data show CDR1 as SQVTM and CDR2 as ANQGSEA. V trimming: 0 bases; J trimming: 11 bases; junction bases outside the gene matches: 18. CDR3 region: CSVEDLNSGQGWLMQYF. For the CDR3, the DNA is TGCAGCGTTGAAGATCTAAACTCGGGACAGGGATGGCTCATGCAGTATTTT.

This clone showed up just a few times. V is TRBV4-1 and J is TRBJ2-3, with a weak D call TRBD1 (5 bases). The length of the CDR3 is 16 residues. Germline loops: CDR1 MGHRA, CDR2 YSYEKL. The V gene lost 0 bases and the J gene lost 4 bases, with 14 bases spanning the gap. The CDR3 region has the DNA TGCGCCAGCAGCCAAGATCAGGAAGGGGCCGCAGATACGCAGTATTTT. It translates to CASSQDQEGAADTQYF.

The chain is built from TRBV15 and TRBJ2-4, with a tentative D call TRBD1 (6 bases). Germline V gene sequence: CDR1 LNHNV, CDR2 YYDKDF (reference sequence). Trimming took off 3 bases at V and 3 bases at J, with 12 bases between the two ends. The CDR3 is made up of 15 amino acids. The CDR3 reads CATSSNRVGKNIQYF. The CDR3 DNA follows: TGTGCCACCAGCAGTAACAGGGTGGGCAAAAACATTCAGTACTTC.

Regarding this clone: An end of the junction does not agree with germline; a read error may underlie this. The V and J genes are TRBV30 and TRBJ2-5; TRBD1 matches 9 bases. The length of the CDR3 is 17 residues. Per germline, CDR1 GTSNPN and CDR2 SVGIG (reference sequence). The CDR3 DNA reads TGTGCCTGGAGGATTCGCCGGGACAGGGAGACCGAAGAGAGCCAGTACTTC. This sequence encodes CAWRIRRDRETEESQYF.

The chain couples TRBV29-1 to TRBJ1-4, with D possibly TRBD1 on 5 matching bases. CDR3 size: 12 residues. V was shortened by 3 bases and J by 7 bases, with 9 bases between the two germline ends. The germline gives CDR1 SQVTM, CDR2 ANQGSEA. The CDR3 here is CSVDSGGEKLFF. Here the CDR3 DNA reads TGCAGCGTTGATTCCGGGGGTGAAAAACTGTTTTTT.